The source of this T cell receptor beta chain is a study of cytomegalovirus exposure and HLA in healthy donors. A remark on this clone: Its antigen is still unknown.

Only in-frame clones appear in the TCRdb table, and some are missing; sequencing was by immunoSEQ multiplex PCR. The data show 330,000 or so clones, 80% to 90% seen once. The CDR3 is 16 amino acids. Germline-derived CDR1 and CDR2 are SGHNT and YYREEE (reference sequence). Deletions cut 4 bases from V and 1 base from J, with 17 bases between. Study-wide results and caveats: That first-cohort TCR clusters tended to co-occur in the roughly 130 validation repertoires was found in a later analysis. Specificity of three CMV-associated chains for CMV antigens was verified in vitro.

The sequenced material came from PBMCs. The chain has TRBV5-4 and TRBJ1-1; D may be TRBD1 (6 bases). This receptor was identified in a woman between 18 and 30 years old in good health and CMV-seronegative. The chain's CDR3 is CASSRSPGHQNTEAFF. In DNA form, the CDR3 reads TGTGCCAGCAGCCGATCCCCGGGACACCAGAACACTGAAGCTTTCTTT.